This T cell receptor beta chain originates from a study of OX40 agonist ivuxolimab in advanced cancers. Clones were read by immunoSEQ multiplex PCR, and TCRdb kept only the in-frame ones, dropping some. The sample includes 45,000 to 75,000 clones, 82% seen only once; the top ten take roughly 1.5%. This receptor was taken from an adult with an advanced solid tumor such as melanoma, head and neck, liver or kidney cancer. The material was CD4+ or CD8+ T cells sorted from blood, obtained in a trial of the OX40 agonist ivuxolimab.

Here the CDR3 DNA reads TGTGCCAGCTCACTTCACAGGGGTGATGAGCAGTTCTTC. Protein sequence: CASSLHRGDEQFF. This chain connects TRBV18 to TRBJ2-1; the match to TRBD1 covers 7 bases. Unmatched junction bases numbered 5, after V lost 4 bases and J lost 8 bases. Germline-derived CDR1 and CDR2 are KGHSH and LQKENI. There are 13 residues in the CDR3.